These 23 T cell receptor beta chains came from one sample sequenced in a study of cytomegalovirus exposure and HLA in healthy donors. The PCR employed 60 Vbeta primers together with 13 Jbeta primers. Profiled with immunoSEQ multiplex PCR; TCRdb holds only in-frame clones, not every one. In all, the sample yields about 100,000 clones. Input material: PBMCs. These receptor sequences come from a girl between 10 and 17 years old in good health and CMV-seropositive.

The chain couples TRBV11-3 to TRBJ2-3; 7 bases are shared with TRBD1. The CDR3 contains 15 residues. The junction had 9 bases not matched to a gene; V was cut back by 7 bases and J by 2 bases. Looked up from germline, CDR1 is SGHNT and CDR2 is YENEEA. The CDR3 nucleotides are TGTGCCAGCACCCTGGGGGACAGCTCCACAGATACGCAGTATTTT. Translated, it gives CASTLGDSSTDTQYF. Together with reference TRBV11-3 and TRBJ2-3, the CDR3 gives the full variable domain: EAGVVQSPRYKIIEKKQPVAFWCNPISGHNTLYWYLQNLGQGPELLIRYENEEAVDDSQLPKDRFSAERLKGVDSTLKIQPAELGDSAVYLCASTLGDSSTDTQYFGPGTRLTVL.

The chain couples TRBV10-3 to TRBJ2-1; TRBD2 aligns across 8 bases. Germline CDR1 reads ENHRY; CDR2 reads SYGVKD. The V segment lost 4 bases and the J segment 9 bases; nucleotides outside the gene matches: 11. This CDR3 spans 15 amino acids. The CDR3 nucleotides are TGTGCCATCAGTGGCGGTGGAGCGGGGGAGGGTGAGCAGTTCTTC. This sequence encodes CAISGGGAGEGEQFF.

V usage is TRBV5-1 and J usage is TRBJ2-5; TRBD1 matches at 7 bases. Germline values: CDR1 SGHRS, CDR2 YFSETQ. The CDR3 has 13 residues. The trim removed 3 bases at V and 9 bases at J, leaving 8 bases unmatched. The CDR3 loop reads CASSWTGDRAQYF. The CDR3 region has the DNA TGCGCCAGCAGCTGGACAGGCGATAGGGCCCAGTACTTC.

The rearrangement uses TRBV5-1 and TRBJ1-4; 8 nucleotides match TRBD1. The CDR3 has 14 amino acids. After removal of 3 bases from V and 7 bases from J, the junction contained 5 bases not matched to a gene. Germline V gene sequence: CDR1 SGHRS, CDR2 YFSETQ. CDR3 residues: CASSSQGAGEKLFF. DNA of the CDR3: TGCGCCAGCAGCTCGCAGGGGGCCGGTGAAAAACTGTTTTTT.

The chain uses TRBV9 and TRBJ1-3; D unclear. The germline V gene has CDR1 SGDLS and CDR2 YYNGEE. V was pared by 1 base and J by 0 bases, with 11 bases between. The length of the CDR3 is 16 residues. The CDR3 sequence is CASSVTRRLSGNTIYF. The CDR3 DNA is TGTGCCAGCAGCGTAACGCGCCGCCTCTCTGGAAACACCATATATTTT.

The chain combines TRBV5-1 with TRBJ1-2; 8 nucleotides line up with TRBD1. V dropped 4 bases and J dropped 8; count of bases not matched to a gene: 7. This CDR3 region has 13 residues. Germline CDR1 reads SGHRS; CDR2 reads YFSETQ. The CDR3 here is CASSNQGARGYTF. The CDR3 DNA follows: TGCGCCAGCAGCAACCAGGGGGCTAGAGGCTACACCTTC.

The chain combines TRBV5-6 with TRBJ1-2; 10 bases are a match to TRBD1. The CDR3 is 14 residues long. The V gene's germline CDR1 is SGHDT and CDR2 YYEEEE. Trimming at V came to 5 bases and at J to 6 bases, leaving 7 bases not matched to a gene. For the CDR3, the DNA is TGTGCCAGCAGTTCCGGGACAGGGGATCATGGCTACACCTTC. As protein: CASSSGTGDHGYTF.

V and J are TRBV7-9 and TRBJ1-2, with TRBD1 matching 7 bases. Germline V CDR1 and CDR2: SEHNR, FQNEAQ (reference sequence). The length of the CDR3 is 15 residues. The V and J ends lost 0 bases and 5 bases, in that order; junction bases with no gene match: 6. The CDR3 spells CASSLAAGGWYGYTF. In nucleotides, the CDR3 is TGTGCCAGCAGCTTAGCGGCAGGGGGATGGTATGGCTACACCTTC.

The chain uses TRBV28 and TRBJ1-4; D perhaps matches TRBD1 (5 bases). The CDR3 covers 14 residues. Trimming pared 10 bases from V and 0 bases from J, leaving 12 bases between. Germline V gene lookup returns CDR1 MDHEN and CDR2 SYDVKM. The CDR3 loop is CATGGDATNEKLFF. DNA of the CDR3: TGTGCCACGGGGGGGGATGCAACTAATGAAAAACTGTTTTTT.

The gene calls are TRBV6-1 and TRBJ1-6; D is unresolved. The CDR3 runs 15 residues. CDR1 and CDR2 from the germline V gene are MNHNS and SASEGT. The ends were cut back, 11 bases at V and 7 bases at J, with 21 bases in the middle. CDR3 residues: CASLGLTHSNSPLHF. The CDR3 DNA reads TGTGCCTCACTCGGCCTAACTCACAGCAATTCACCCCTCCACTTT.

The genes are TRBV14 and TRBJ1-2; TRBD1 agrees at 8 bases. V dropped 5 bases and J dropped 6; count of bases not matched to a gene: 8. The CDR3 has 14 amino acids. The germline gives CDR1 SGHDN, CDR2 FVKESK. For the CDR3, the DNA is TGTGCCAGCAGCTTGACCAGGGGGCCAAATGGCTACACCTTC. Translating gives CASSLTRGPNGYTF.

The genes are TRBV7-6 and TRBJ2-7; maybe TRBD1 (6 bases). Germline CDR1 is SGHVS and CDR2 is FNYEAQ. The germline V and J ends were trimmed by 2 bases and 7 bases, with 15 bases remaining between them. The length of the CDR3 is 14 residues. CDR3 amino acids: CASSLHEGVGEQYV. The CDR3 DNA follows: TGTGCCAGCAGCTTACACGAGGGGGTGGGGGAGCAGTACGTC.

The V gene is TRBV5-1, the J gene TRBJ2-5; tentatively, D is TRBD2 (5 bases). CDR1 and CDR2 (germline): SGHRS, YFSETQ. Deletions cut 3 bases from V and 5 bases from J, with 23 bases between. This CDR3 is built from 17 residues. Here the CDR3 DNA reads TGCGCCAGCAGCTGGGCCCGAGGGCTGGGGTTCGCGGAGACCCAGTACTTC. This gives the protein CASSWARGLGFAETQYF.

The gene calls are TRBV5-1 and TRBJ1-3, with a tentative D call TRBD1 (6 bases). Germline values: CDR1 SGHRS, CDR2 YFSETQ. Deletions cut 1 base from V and 2 bases from J, with 10 bases between. This CDR3 is 15 amino acids long. The CDR3 DNA sequence: TGCGCCAGCAGCTTGTTCTCAGGGGCTGGAAACACCATATATTTT. Amino acid sequence: CASSLFSGAGNTIYF.

The rearrangement uses TRBV2 and TRBJ1-5; 7 bases agree with TRBD1. Germline V gives CDR1 SNHLY, CDR2 FYNNEI. The CDR3 contains 19 residues. Trimming cost V 4 bases and J 0 bases; bases outside gene matches: 15. The CDR3 region is CASSGQGQWPAYSNQPQHF. The DNA of the CDR3 is TGTGCCAGCAGTGGACAGGGACAATGGCCTGCGTATAGCAATCAGCCCCAGCATTTT. Full variable domain (remainder filled in from reference TRBV2 and TRBJ1-5): EPEVTQTPSHQVTQMGQEVILRCVPISNHLYFYWYRQILGQKVEFLVSFYNNEISEKSEIFDDQFSVERPDGSNFTLKIRSTKLEDSAMYFCASSGQGQWPAYSNQPQHFGDGTRLSIL.

The chain has TRBV5-4 and TRBJ2-4; 9 bases match TRBD1. The V gene's germline CDR1 is SGHNT and CDR2 YYREEE (reference sequence). V trimming: 4 bases; J trimming: 1 base; junction bases outside the gene matches: 9. This CDR3 is 17 amino acids long. For the CDR3, the DNA is TGTGCCAGCAGCGGGGGGGGACAGGGTTTGGCCAAAAACATTCAGTACTTC. This gives the protein CASSGGGQGLAKNIQYF.

V gene TRBV6-5 combines with J gene TRBJ2-7; D uncertain. The germline V gene has CDR1 MNHEY and CDR2 SVGAGI. CDR3 length equals 13 residues. Trimming shortened V by 5 bases and J by 7 bases, and 15 bases separated the two germline ends. The CDR3 loop reads CASSPVHGAEQYV. Written as DNA, the CDR3 is TGTGCCAGCAGTCCCGTCCACGGAGCAGAGCAGTACGTC.

The V and J genes are TRBV27 and TRBJ1-1, with D maybe TRBD1 (6 bases). The CDR3 is 15 amino acids. Per germline, CDR1 MNHEY and CDR2 SMNVEV (reference sequence). Trimming removed 6 bases from V and 2 bases from J, with 16 bases in between. CDR3 region: CASRSGRTENTEAFF. CDR3 nucleotides: TGTGCCAGCAGATCAGGAAGGACAGAAAACACTGAAGCTTTCTTT.

V is TRBV10-3 and J is TRBJ2-7; D gene uncertain. The CDR3 length is 11 residues. From germline, CDR1 is ENHRY and CDR2 SYGVKD. Trimming removed 3 bases from V and 4 bases from J, with 4 bases in between. The CDR3 sequence: CAISDQYEQYF. In nucleotides, the CDR3 is TGTGCCATCAGTGACCAGTACGAGCAGTACTTC.

V is TRBV7-2 and J is TRBJ2-7; 9 positions match TRBD2. The CDR3 length is 16 residues. The germline V gene encodes CDR1 SGHTA and CDR2 FQGNSA. Trimming removed 3 bases from V and 0 bases from J; junction bases left unmatched: 6. The CDR3 DNA sequence: TGTGCCAGCAGCTTCCTAGCGGGGTCGTCCTCCTACGAGCAGTACTTC. This encodes CASSFLAGSSSYEQYF.

V is TRBV7-9 and J is TRBJ1-4; 10 positions match TRBD1. Germline loops: CDR1 SEHNR, CDR2 FQNEAQ (reference sequence). Trimming at V came to 5 bases and at J to 9 bases, leaving 12 bases not matched to a gene. This CDR3 has 16 amino acids. The CDR3 DNA sequence: TGTGCCAGCAGCCCCTCCCCGCGGGACAGGGGAAAAAAACTGTTTTTT. Protein sequence: CASSPSPRDRGKKLFF.

This chain uses TRBV27 with TRBJ1-5; 7 bases align to TRBD1. Per germline, CDR1 MNHEY and CDR2 SMNVEV (reference sequence). J gave up 3 bases and V 5 bases, and 1 base lay outside the gene matches. The CDR3 is 13 amino acids. The DNA of the CDR3 is TGTGCCAGCAGTGGACAGGCCAATCAGCCCCAGCATTTT. It is translated as CASSGQANQPQHF.

The genes are TRBV28 and TRBJ2-7; 13 bases line up with TRBD2. Germline V gene data show CDR1 as MDHEN and CDR2 as SYDVKM. The CDR3 covers 15 residues. The ends lost 5 bases at V and 5 bases at J; junction bases unmatched: 6. The CDR3 DNA reads TGTGCCAGCAGTCTAACTAGCGGGGGGGCCCACGAGCAGTACGTC. This codes for CASSLTSGGAHEQYV.